A single sample gave rise to the 24 T cell receptor beta chains below, sequenced in a study of a mutant IDH1 vaccine in newly diagnosed glioma. Using immunoSEQ multiplex PCR, the repertoire was profiled, and TCRdb retains in-frame clones only, with some absent. The table has some 90,000 clones, approximately 80% seen once. As for time point: baseline, week 1 (first vaccination visit). Treatment here: pre-vaccination baseline after standard-of-care therapy. Material: PBMCs, obtained from a glioma patient treated with radiotherapy, temozolomide or both. The receptors were gathered from a middle-aged man with glioma. Some clones in this sample may be carry-over from other donors' samples.

In nucleotides, the CDR3 is TGTGCCAGTAGCACGGTTAGCACAGATACGCAGTATTTT. This sequence encodes CASSTVSTDTQYF. The gene calls are TRBV19 and TRBJ2-3; D is undetermined. Trimming took off 6 bases at V and 0 bases at J, with 7 bases between the two ends. CDR1 and CDR2 from the germline V gene are LNHDA and SQIVND (reference sequence). CDR3 size: 13 residues.

The CDR3 DNA follows: TGTGCCACCAGCAGAGATTTGGCGGCAGCCGGCGAGCAGTACTTC. Translated: CATSRDLAAAGEQYF. V gene TRBV15 combines with J gene TRBJ2-7; D not certain. Between the trimmed V and J ends, which lost 0 bases and 6 bases, there was a span of 15 bases. Germline V lookup: CDR1 LNHNV, CDR2 YYDKDF (reference sequence). This CDR3 is built from 15 residues.

DNA for the CDR3: TGTGCCAGCAGTTCACGAAGCGACACCGGGGAGCTGTTTTTT. Residues: CASSSRSDTGELFF. V is TRBV6-8 and J is TRBJ2-2; D gene unclear. Trimming removed 4 bases at V and 3 bases at J, with 9 bases between. This CDR3 is 14 amino acids long. Germline CDR1 is MNHGY and CDR2 is SAAAGT.

This chain links TRBV25-1 with TRBJ1-2; D unclear. Germline CDR1 MGHDK, CDR2 SYGVNS. The CDR3 covers 12 residues. The germline V and J ends were trimmed by 6 bases and 4 bases, with 9 bases remaining between them. Written as DNA, the CDR3 is TGTGCCAGCAGGCTCGAGGGCTATGGCTACACCTTC. This encodes CASRLEGYGYTF.

V gene TRBV5-1 combines with J gene TRBJ2-1; D tentatively reads TRBD1 or TRBD2 (5 bases each). Germline lookup yields CDR1 SGHRS and CDR2 YFSETQ. The length of the CDR3 is 15 residues. The V end was cut by 5 bases, the J end by 4 bases, with 16 bases between. The CDR3 protein is CASSRQGDGYNEQFF. The CDR3, as DNA: TGCGCCAGCAGTAGGCAGGGAGATGGGTACAATGAGCAGTTCTTC.

There are a few counts of this clone. The CDR3 protein is CASTEGGGGRSYEQYF. The CDR3 coding sequence is TGTGCCAGCACCGAAGGGGGAGGGGGCCGTTCCTACGAGCAGTACTTC. The genes are TRBV28 and TRBJ2-7, with D perhaps matching TRBD1 or TRBD2 (7 bases each). Germline V gene data show CDR1 as MDHEN and CDR2 as SYDVKM. Trimming pared 7 bases from V and 1 base from J, leaving 20 bases between. This CDR3 is 16 amino acids long.

J is TRBJ1-2 and V is TRBV10-3, with D possibly TRBD1 on 6 matching bases. Germline V lookup: CDR1 ENHRY, CDR2 SYGVKD. V shed 8 bases and J shed 4 bases, with 14 bases lying between them. The CDR3 is made up of 13 amino acids. This chain's CDR3 is CAIRPGTSYGYTF. CDR3 DNA: TGTGCCATCCGACCCGGGACATCCTATGGCTACACCTTC.

The chain recombines TRBV10-3 with TRBJ2-7; perhaps TRBD1 as D (5 bases). Deletions cut 11 bases from V and 2 bases from J, with 19 bases between. The CDR3 has 14 residues. Germline CDR1 and CDR2: ENHRY and SYGVKD. CDR3 protein: CAGADSPNTYEQYF. The CDR3 DNA sequence: TGTGCCGGAGCTGACAGTCCTAATACCTACGAGCAGTACTTC.

The chain employs TRBV19 and TRBJ1-5, with D tentatively TRBD1 (5 bases). Germline-derived CDR1 and CDR2 are LNHDA and SQIVND (reference sequence). The CDR3 contains 14 residues. V was cut by 7 bases and J by 6 bases, with 16 bases left in between. The CDR3 sequence is CASNWGTSAQPQHF. CDR3 bases: TGTGCCAGTAATTGGGGCACCTCCGCTCAGCCCCAGCATTTT.

The chain has TRBV5-1 and TRBJ1-1; 8 nucleotides line up with TRBD1. This CDR3 contains 15 residues. Germline values: CDR1 SGHRS, CDR2 YFSETQ. Unmatched junction bases numbered 7, after V lost 4 bases and J lost 2 bases. In DNA, the CDR3 is TGCGCCAGCAGCCACGAACAGGGGGATAACACTGAAGCTTTCTTT. Protein product: CASSHEQGDNTEAFF. Using reference TRBV5-1 and TRBJ1-1 for the parts outside the CDR3, the full variable domain is KAGVTQTPRYLIKTRGQQVTLSCSPISGHRSVSWYQQTPGQGLQFLFEYFSETQRNKGNFPGRFSGRQFSNSRSEMNVSTLELGDSALYLCASSHEQGDNTEAFFGQGTRLTVV.

The V call is TRBV10-3, the J call TRBJ2-5; possible D gene TRBD2, 6 bases. Germline V gene data show CDR1 as ENHRY and CDR2 as SYGVKD. The CDR3 spans 15 residues. The V gene lost 5 bases and the J gene lost 5 bases, with 18 bases spanning the gap. The CDR3 coding sequence is TGTGCCATCAGTCAAACAGTGGAGGGGCAGGAGACCCAGTACTTC. Its protein product is CAISQTVEGQETQYF.

The chain has TRBV13 and TRBJ1-4; no reliable D call. Germline CDR1 PRHDT, CDR2 FYEKMQ (reference sequence). The length of the CDR3 is 12 residues. Trimming left V 4 bases short and J 5 bases short, with 5 bases between. The CDR3: CASSYQNEKLFF. In DNA form, the CDR3 reads TGTGCCAGCAGCTATCAGAATGAAAAACTGTTTTTT.

The chain has TRBV9 and TRBJ2-7, with TRBD1 matching over 8 bases. Germline assignment: CDR1 SGDLS and CDR2 YYNGEE. The V segment lost 2 bases and the J segment 5 bases; nucleotides outside the gene matches: 6. CDR3 length: 14 residues. The CDR3 here is CASSVQQGGDEQYF. For the CDR3, the DNA is TGTGCCAGCAGCGTCCAACAGGGGGGAGACGAGCAGTACTTC.

This chain links TRBV30 with TRBJ1-6; D is possibly TRBD1 (5 bases). V lost 1 base and J 5 bases, leaving 12 bases between the germline ends. The CDR3 spans 15 residues. Germline CDR1 and CDR2: GTSNPN and SVGIG (reference sequence). The CDR3 protein is CAWSGSGHNNSPLHF. DNA for the CDR3: TGTGCCTGGAGTGGGTCCGGACATAATAATTCACCCCTCCACTTT.

The V and J genes are TRBV5-8 and TRBJ2-3, with TRBD1 matching over 9 bases. The CDR3 runs to 15 residues. Per germline, CDR1 SGHTS and CDR2 YDEGEE. V shed 6 bases, J shed 4 bases, and the junction held 9 bases outside the gene matches. The CDR3 bases are TGTGCCAGCATACTTGGACAGGGGAGGGCAGATACGCAGTATTTT. This encodes CASILGQGRADTQYF. Complete variable domain (other parts from reference TRBV5-8 and TRBJ2-3): EAGVTQSPTHLIKTRGQQATLRCSPISGHTSVYWYQQALGLGLQFLLWYDEGEERNRGNFPPRFSGRQFPNYSSELNVNALELEDSALYLCASILGQGRADTQYFGPGTRLTVL.

This rearrangement joins TRBV5-1 to TRBJ2-7, with a possible D match to TRBD1 (6 bases). CDR1 and CDR2 from the germline V gene are SGHRS and YFSETQ. The V end lost 4 bases, the J end lost 2 bases, and 10 bases lay between the germline ends. The CDR3 contains 13 residues. The CDR3 sequence: CASSPGDTYEQYF. The CDR3 DNA follows: TGCGCCAGCAGCCCCGGGGACACCTACGAGCAGTACTTC.

The V gene is TRBV30, the J gene TRBJ1-5; 8 bases are a match to TRBD1. The V gene end was trimmed by 5 bases and the J gene end by 0 bases; junction bases not matched to a gene: 12. CDR1 and CDR2 (germline): GTSNPN, SVGIG (reference sequence). The length of the CDR3 is 17 residues. Here the CDR3 reads CAWPGTGPFYSNQPQHF. In nucleotides, the CDR3 is TGTGCCTGGCCCGGGACAGGCCCCTTCTATAGCAATCAGCCCCAGCATTTT.

This clone was seen more than once but under ten times. The chain is built from TRBV19 and TRBJ1-6; D unclear. Germline CDR1 reads LNHDA; CDR2 reads SQIVND (reference sequence). V shed 6 bases and J shed 7 bases, with 19 bases lying between them. The CDR3 runs to 16 residues. CDR3 sequence: CASRPDQVPRNSPLHF. The CDR3 DNA sequence: TGTGCCAGTAGGCCCGACCAGGTCCCGAGGAATTCACCCCTCCACTTT. The full variable domain, rest sourced from reference TRBV19 and TRBJ1-6, is DGGITQSPKYLFRKEGQNVTLSCEQNLNHDAMYWYRQDPGQGLRLIYYSQIVNDFQKGDIAEGYSVSREKKESFPLTVTSAQKNPTAFYLCASRPDQVPRNSPLHFGNGTRLTVT.

V gene TRBV6-6 combines with J gene TRBJ1-1; 7 bases fit TRBD1. This CDR3 comprises 16 residues. Germline CDR1 MNHNY, CDR2 SVGAGI (reference sequence). V was clipped by 0 bases and J by 3 bases; unmatched bases: 7. CDR3 nucleotide sequence: TGTGCCAGCAGTTACTCCCGACAGGGTGGAGACACTGAAGCTTTCTTT. Residues: CASSYSRQGGDTEAFF.

This chain uses TRBV6-5 with TRBJ2-7; the D is unclear. V lost 0 bases and J 4 bases, leaving 13 bases between the germline ends. The CDR3 sequence is 15 residues long. Germline-derived CDR1 and CDR2 are MNHEY and SVGAGI. The CDR3 loop reads CASSYSGKGLYEQYF. The CDR3 region has the DNA TGTGCCAGCAGTTACTCGGGAAAAGGGTTATACGAGCAGTACTTC.

The chain recombines TRBV30 with TRBJ2-7, with 10 nucleotides matching TRBD1. Germline V gene sequence: CDR1 GTSNPN, CDR2 SVGIG (reference sequence). The CDR3 runs 15 residues. Trimming took 0 bases from V and 4 from J; bases not matched to a gene: 6. The CDR3 coding sequence is TGTGCCTGGAGTGTAGGACAGGGGGGACCGTACGAGCAGTACTTC. Protein sequence: CAWSVGQGGPYEQYF.

For the CDR3, the DNA is TGTGCCAGCAGTTTATCCCCTTTTGGGGACTACGAGCAGTACTTC. It is translated as CASSLSPFGDYEQYF. The chain recombines TRBV27 with TRBJ2-7; D is unclear. This CDR3 has 15 amino acids. The germline gives CDR1 MNHEY, CDR2 SMNVEV (reference sequence). V was pared by 0 bases and J by 3 bases, with 12 bases between.

CDR3 residues: CASSGDFYSGGELFF. CDR3 nucleotide sequence: TGTGCCAGCAGTGGGGACTTTTACAGCGGGGGGGAGCTGTTTTTT. This chain connects TRBV6-5 to TRBJ2-2; D might be TRBD2 (6 bases). CDR1 and CDR2 (germline): MNHEY, SVGAGI. CDR3 size: 15 residues. V dropped 5 bases and J dropped 8 bases, with 18 bases sitting between them.

CDR3 amino acids: CAWTGDYYNSPLHF. In DNA form, the CDR3 reads TGTGCCTGGACGGGGGATTACTATAATTCACCCCTCCACTTT. The chain recombines TRBV30 with TRBJ1-6, with D perhaps matching TRBD1 (5 bases). The V gene lost 4 bases and the J gene lost 3 bases, with 10 bases spanning the gap. The CDR3 has 14 amino acids. In germline, CDR1 is GTSNPN, CDR2 SVGIG (reference sequence).